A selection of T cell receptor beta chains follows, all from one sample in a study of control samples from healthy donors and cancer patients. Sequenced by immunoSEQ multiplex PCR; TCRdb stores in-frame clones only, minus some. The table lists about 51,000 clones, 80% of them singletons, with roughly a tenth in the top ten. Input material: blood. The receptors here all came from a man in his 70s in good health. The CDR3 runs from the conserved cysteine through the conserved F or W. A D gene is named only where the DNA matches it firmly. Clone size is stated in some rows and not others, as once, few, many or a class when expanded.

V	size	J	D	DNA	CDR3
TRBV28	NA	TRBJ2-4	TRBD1	TGTGCCAGCAGTTCCGTTCGACAGGGAATGAACATTCAGTACTTC	CASSSVRQGMNIQYF
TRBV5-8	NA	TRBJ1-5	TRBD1	TGTGCCAGCAGCTTCAGGGGGCTTAGCAATCAGCCCCAGCATTTT	CASSFRGLSNQPQHF
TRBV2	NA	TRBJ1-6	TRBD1	TGTGCCAGCAGTGATCGGTCAGGGGGAAATTCACCCCTCCACTTT	CASSDRSGGNSPLHF
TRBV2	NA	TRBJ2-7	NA	TGTGCCAGCTTTAGCCCGGGCCTCGAGCAGTACTTC	CASFSPGLEQYF
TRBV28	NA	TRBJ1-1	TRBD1	TGTGCCAGCAGCCGAGGGGGGACAGGGTCTGAAGCTTTCTTT	CASSRGGTGSEAFF
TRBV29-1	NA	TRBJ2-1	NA	TGCTCCTCGGACGGGAACTCCTACAATGAGCAGTTCTTC	CSSDGNSYNEQFF
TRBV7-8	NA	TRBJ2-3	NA	TGTGCCAGCAGCTTAGCGCGAAGCACAGATACGCAGTATTTT	CASSLARSTDTQYF
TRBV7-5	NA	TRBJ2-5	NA	TGTGCCAGAAGCTTAGAAGGCAGCTACCAAGAGACCCAGTACTTC	CARSLEGSYQETQYF
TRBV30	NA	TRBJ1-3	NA	TGTGCCTGGAGTCGGCCCAGCTCTGGAAACACCATATATTTT	CAWSRPSSGNTIYF
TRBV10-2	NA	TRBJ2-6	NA	TGCGCCAGCAGAAACAGGAGACGCTCTGGGGCCAACGTCCTGACTTTC	CASRNRRRSGANVLTF
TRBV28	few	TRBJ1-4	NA	TGTGCCAGCAGCCCCGTAGGATGGGATGAAAAACTGTTTTTT	CASSPVGWDEKLFF
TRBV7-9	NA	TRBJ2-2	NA	TGTGCCAGCAGCTTAAACAGCAACACCGGGGAGCTGTTTTTT	CASSLNSNTGELFF
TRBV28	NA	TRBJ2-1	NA	TGTGCCAGCAGTTTCGCAGGGCTCAGCTCCTACAATGAGCAGTTCTTC	CASSFAGLSSYNEQFF
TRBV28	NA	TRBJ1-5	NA	TGTGCCAGCAGAAGACCATATATATTTAGCAATCAGCCCCAGCATTTT	CASRRPYIFSNQPQHF
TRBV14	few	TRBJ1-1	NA	TGTGCCAGCAGCCCCCTGATCGGAGCAAACACTGAAGCTTTCTTT	CASSPLIGANTEAFF
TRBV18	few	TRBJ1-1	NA	TGTGCCAGCTCACCCCGCACGGGGAACACTGAAGCTTTCTTT	CASSPRTGNTEAFF
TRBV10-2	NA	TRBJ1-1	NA	TGCGCCAGCAGTCCCTGGGGCACTGAAGCTTTCTTT	CASSPWGTEAFF
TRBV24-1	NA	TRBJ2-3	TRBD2	TGTGCCACCAGTGATGGACTAGCGTCCTTGGGGACAGATACGCAGTATTTT	CATSDGLASLGTDTQYF
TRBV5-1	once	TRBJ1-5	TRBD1	TGCGCCAGCAGCCCTACAGGGGGATTTCAGCCCCAGCATTTT	CASSPTGGFQPQHF
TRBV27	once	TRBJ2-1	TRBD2	TGTGCCAGCAGTCCAGCTAGCGGGAGGCTCCATGAGCAGTTCTTC	CASSPASGRLHEQFF
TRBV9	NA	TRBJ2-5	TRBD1	TGTGCCAGCAGCGTCGGGACAGCTTACCAAGAGACCCAGTACTTC	CASSVGTAYQETQYF
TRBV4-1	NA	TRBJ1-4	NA	TGCGCCAGCAGCCAAGTATCGGGAAATGAAAAACTGTTTTTT	CASSQVSGNEKLFF
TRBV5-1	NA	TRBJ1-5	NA	TGCGCCAGCAGCCGGGAGGGGGGTTTGGGTCAGCCCCAGCATTTT	CASSREGGLGQPQHF
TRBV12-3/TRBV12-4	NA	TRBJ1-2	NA	TGTGCCAGCAGCTTCGGGGGGTCTGGCTACACCTTC	CASSFGGSGYTF
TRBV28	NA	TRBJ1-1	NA	TGTGCCAGCAGACCCCCAGGGCCTGAAGCTTTCTTT	CASRPPGPEAFF
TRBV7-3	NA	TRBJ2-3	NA	TGTGCCAGCAGCTTAACCGGAGGACAGACTAGCACAGATACGCAGTATTTT	CASSLTGGQTSTDTQYF
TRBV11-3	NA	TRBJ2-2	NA	TGTGCCAGCAGCTTAATAGGGTACACCGGGGAGCTGTTTTTT	CASSLIGYTGELFF
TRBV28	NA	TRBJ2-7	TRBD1	TGTGCCAGCAGCCGCACCGGGACAGGGATCCACGAGCAGTACTTC	CASSRTGTGIHEQYF